The present T cell receptor (beta chain) was sequenced within a study of T cells in Graves' hyperthyroidism and ophthalmopathy. Study findings and constraints: Ophthalmopathy and stable hyperthyroidism were separated by a 13 V-J model.

The CDR3 sequence is 20 residues long. Germline V CDR1 and CDR2: SEHNR, FQNEAQ (reference sequence). Trimming cost V 1 base and J 1 base, with 22 bases left between them. In the case of this clonotype: Its specificity is not known.

Researchers amplified the TCR beta CDR3 regions from RNA transcripts. First-round RT-PCR with HTBI primers amplified the TCR CDR3 region. From the multiplex PCR reads, TCRdb called clonotypes with MiXCR, one entry per CDR3 protein. The table includes 540,000 or so distinct CDR3 sequences, about a sixth detected once. The V call is TRBV7-9, the J call TRBJ2-2; D is unclear. The receptor's source is a woman in her twenties or thirties with Graves' hyperthyroidism. Sequencing was performed on blood. CDR3 loop: CASSLVIMSSPDQNTGELFF. DNA for the CDR3: TGTGCCAGCAGCTTAGTGATTATGTCCTCACCAGACCAGAACACCGGGGAGCTGTTTTTT.